Below, 10 T cell receptor beta chains from the same sample are listed, as sequenced in a study of shared clonotypes between healthy human individuals. Data came from immunoSEQ multiplex PCR; TCRdb stores just in-frame clones and leaves some out. This table holds around 2.5 million clones, roughly 93% found once. The sample consisted of naive CD4+ T cells from PBMCs. Specified subset: CD45RA+ positively selected. These receptors originate from a man aged 18 to 29 in good health. Some clones in this sample may be carry-over from other donors' samples.

The J gene is TRBJ1-4, the V gene TRBV10-3; 7 nucleotides agree with TRBD1. Germline loops: CDR1 ENHRY, CDR2 SYGVKD. The CDR3 has 14 residues. Trimming cost V 5 bases and J 8 bases; bases outside gene matches: 8. The CDR3 sequence: CAISRQGSVEKLFF. For the CDR3, the DNA is TGTGCCATCAGTAGACAGGGTTCTGTGGAAAAACTGTTTTTT.

The V call is TRBV7-6, the J call TRBJ2-7; D unresolved. The length of the CDR3 is 14 residues. With 5 bases removed from V and 2 bases from J, the gap between germline ends came to 13 bases. Per the germline V gene, CDR1 is SGHVS and CDR2 is FNYEAQ. In nucleotides, the CDR3 is TGTGCCAGCAGCCCTTCGGGCGGAACCTACGAGCAGTACTTC. It yields the protein CASSPSGGTYEQYF.

This chain connects TRBV18 to TRBJ1-5; possible D gene TRBD1, 5 bases. V gave up 6 bases and J gave up 3 bases, with 15 bases separating them. This CDR3 is 15 amino acids long. Germline V gene sequence: CDR1 KGHSH, CDR2 LQKENI. The CDR3 nucleotides are TGTGCCAGCTCGTCGGACACGAACAACAATCAGCCCCAGCATTTT. The encoded protein is CASSSDTNNNQPQHF.

V usage is TRBV28 and J usage is TRBJ1-1; perhaps TRBD1 as D (5 bases). Germline lookup yields CDR1 MDHEN and CDR2 SYDVKM. Between the trimmed V and J ends, which lost 3 bases and 4 bases, there was a span of 12 bases. This CDR3 is 14 amino acids long. In DNA form, the CDR3 reads TGTGCCAGCAGTTTGGGGGAGAACCCCACTGAAGCTTTCTTT. It specifies CASSLGENPTEAFF.

This clone was recorded only once. The chain joins TRBV7-2 to TRBJ2-1; the match to TRBD2 covers 12 bases. V lost 2 bases, J lost 7 bases, and 12 bases stayed unmatched. CDR1 is SGHTA and CDR2 is FQGNSA in the germline V gene. This CDR3 region has 18 residues. CDR3 protein: CASSLKASGRAHRNEQFF. The CDR3 DNA reads as TGTGCCAGCAGCTTAAAAGCTAGCGGGAGGGCCCATCGTAATGAGCAGTTCTTC.

This chain links TRBV7-9 with TRBJ2-3; weak D call: TRBD2 (7 bases). The CDR3 extends over 16 amino acids. CDR1 is SEHNR and CDR2 is FQNEAQ in the germline V gene (reference sequence). Trimming shortened V by 4 bases and J by 4 bases, and 18 bases separated the two germline ends. CDR3 coding DNA: TGTGCCAGCAGCTACGCTACCGGGGGGCAGGCAGATACGCAGTATTTT. It encodes CASSYATGGQADTQYF. The complete variable domain, with remaining parts taken from reference TRBV7-9 and TRBJ2-3, reads DTGVSQNPRHKITKRGQNVTFRCDPISEHNRLYWYRQTLGQGPEFLTYFQNEAQLEKSRLLSDRFSAERPKGSFSTLEIQRTEQGDSAMYLCASSYATGGQADTQYFGPGTRLTVL.

This clone was observed a single time. The V call is TRBV27, the J call TRBJ2-3; 13 nucleotides line up with TRBD2. Germline assignment: CDR1 MNHEY and CDR2 SMNVEV (reference sequence). The CDR3 consists of 14 residues. Trimming removed 8 bases from V and 6 bases from J; junction bases left unmatched: 5. The CDR3: CASRTTSGRDTQYF. CDR3 in DNA: TGTGCCAGCCGAACGACTAGCGGGAGGGATACGCAGTATTTT.

This chain links TRBV19 with TRBJ1-5; 7 nucleotides match TRBD1. The CDR3 loop spans 15 amino acids. The germline V gene has CDR1 LNHDA and CDR2 SQIVND (reference sequence). The junction had 4 bases not matched to a gene; V was cut back by 5 bases and J by 0 bases. The CDR3 nucleotides read TGTGCCAGTAGTTCACAGGGGAATAGCAATCAGCCCCAGCATTTT. This encodes CASSSQGNSNQPQHF.

V gene TRBV14 combines with J gene TRBJ2-5, with TRBD2 identical over 10 bases. The CDR3 contains 17 residues. Trimming removed 0 bases from V and 5 bases from J; junction bases left unmatched: 9. CDR1 is SGHDN, CDR2 FVKESK, per germline. CDR3 sequence reads: CASSQDGRAGGPETQYF. The DNA for the CDR3 is TGTGCCAGCAGCCAAGATGGGAGAGCGGGAGGGCCGGAGACCCAGTACTTC.

The chain is built from TRBV5-1 and TRBJ2-3; 9 nucleotides match TRBD2. Germline V lookup: CDR1 SGHRS, CDR2 YFSETQ. The J segment lost 2 bases and the V segment lost 0 bases, leaving 7 bases of the junction unmatched. The CDR3 extends over 17 amino acids. The CDR3 sequence: CASSLALSGGNTDTQYF. The CDR3 nucleotides read TGCGCCAGCAGCTTGGCTTTGAGCGGGGGGAACACAGATACGCAGTATTTT.